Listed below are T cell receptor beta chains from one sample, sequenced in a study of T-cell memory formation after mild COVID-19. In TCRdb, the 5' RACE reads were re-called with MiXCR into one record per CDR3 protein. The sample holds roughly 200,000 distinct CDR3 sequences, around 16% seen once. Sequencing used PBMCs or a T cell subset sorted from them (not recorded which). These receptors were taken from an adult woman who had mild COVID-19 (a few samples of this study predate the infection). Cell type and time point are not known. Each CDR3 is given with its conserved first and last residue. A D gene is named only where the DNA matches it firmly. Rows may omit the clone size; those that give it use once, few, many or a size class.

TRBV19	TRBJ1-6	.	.	TGTGCCAGTAGTAGTAGACAGCCTCAGATCGGTTCACCCCTCCACTTT	CASSSRQPQIGSPLHF
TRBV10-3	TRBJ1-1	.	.	TGTGCCATCAGCGAGGGGACGGCTGAAGCTTTCTTT	CAISEGTAEAFF
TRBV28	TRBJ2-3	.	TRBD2	TGTGCCAGCAGTTTAGCAGGGAGGGTTGATACGCAGTATTTT	CASSLAGRVDTQYF
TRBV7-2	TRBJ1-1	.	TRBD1	TGTGCCAGCAGCTTGAGACAGGGGGTCATCGAAGCTTTCTTT	CASSLRQGVIEAFF
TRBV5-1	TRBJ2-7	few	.	TGCGCCAGCAGCTCTTATCTGGGAAGAAGCAACGAGCAGTACTTC	CASSSYLGRSNEQYF
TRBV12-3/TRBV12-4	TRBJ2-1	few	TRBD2	TGTGCCAGCAGGAGGACTAGCCCGAGCTCCTACAATGAGCAGTTCTTC	CASRRTSPSSYNEQFF
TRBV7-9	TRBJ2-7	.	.	TGTGCCAGCAGCTTAGGTCGGCACGGGACCTACGAGCAGTACTTC	CASSLGRHGTYEQYF
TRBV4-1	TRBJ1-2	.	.	TGCGCCAGCAGCGCGGGAGGGAAGTCCTATGGCTACACCTTC	CASSAGGKSYGYTF
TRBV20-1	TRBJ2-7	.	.	TGCAGTGCTAGAGATAGCACAGGGAACTCCTACGAGCAGTACTTC	CSARDSTGNSYEQYF
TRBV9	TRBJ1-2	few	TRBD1	TGTGCCAGCAGCGTATCTCCGTGGGACAGGAGCTATGGCTACACCTTC	CASSVSPWDRSYGYTF
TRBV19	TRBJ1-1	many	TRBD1	TGTGCCAGTAGTAACACAGGGGTCACTGAAGCTTTCTTT	CASSNTGVTEAFF
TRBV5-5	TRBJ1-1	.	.	TGTGCCAGCAGCTTAGGGGGGAGGCCTGAAGCTTTCTTT	CASSLGGRPEAFF
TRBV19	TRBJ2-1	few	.	TGTGCCAGTAGGGTTGCGGGTGTCTACAATGAGCAGTTCTTC	CASRVAGVYNEQFF
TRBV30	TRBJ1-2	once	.	TGTGCCGGGTCCCCATCAGGGCTGGCCTATGGCTACACCTTC	CAGSPSGLAYGYTF
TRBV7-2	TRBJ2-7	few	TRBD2	TGTGCCAGCAGCCCGAGCGGGAGGTTCCCCTACGAGCAGTACTTC	CASSPSGRFPYEQYF
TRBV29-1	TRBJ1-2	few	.	TGCAGCGCCCAAGGGGGATCCACCTATGGCTACACCTTC	CSAQGGSTYGYTF
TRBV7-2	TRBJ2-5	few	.	TGTGCCAGCAGCTCTCGGTCAGGGGGGGGAGAGACCCAGTACTTC	CASSSRSGGGETQYF
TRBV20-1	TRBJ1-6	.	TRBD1	TGCAGTGCTAGACGGGACAGAAATTCACCCCTCCACTTT	CSARRDRNSPLHF
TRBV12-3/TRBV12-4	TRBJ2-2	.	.	TGTGCCAGCAGTTTTCGACGGAACACCGGGGAGCTGTTTTTT	CASSFRRNTGELFF
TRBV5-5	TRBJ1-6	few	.	TGTGCCAGCAGCTTGGGCAGGGGAAATTCACCCCTCCACTTT	CASSLGRGNSPLHF
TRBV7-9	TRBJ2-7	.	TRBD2	TGTGCCAGCCCCGGGGGGGTCTCCTACAATGAGCAGTACTTC	CASPGGVSYNEQYF
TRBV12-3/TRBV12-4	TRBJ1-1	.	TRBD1	TGTGCCAGCAGCAGGGACAGGGGTGCTTTCTTT	CASSRDRGAFF
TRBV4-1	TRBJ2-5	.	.	TGCGCCAGCAGCCAAGATATTGCCCAGACCCAGTACTTC	CASSQDIAQTQYF
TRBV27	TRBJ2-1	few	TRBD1	TGTGCCAGCAGTTCACCTCCCGGGACAGGGAAGTTCTTC	CASSSPPGTGKFF
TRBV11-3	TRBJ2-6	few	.	TGTGCCAGCAGCCGGGAGCAGGCCTCTGGGGCCAACGTCCTGACTTTC	CASSREQASGANVLTF
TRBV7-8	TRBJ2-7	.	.	TGTGCCAGCAGCCCCGACCGGTTAGGTGGCTCCTACGAGCAGTACTTC	CASSPDRLGGSYEQYF
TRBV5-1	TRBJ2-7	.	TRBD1	TGCGCCAGCAGCTTGAGGAGCCTGGGACAGTTCAACGAGCAGTACTTC	CASSLRSLGQFNEQYF